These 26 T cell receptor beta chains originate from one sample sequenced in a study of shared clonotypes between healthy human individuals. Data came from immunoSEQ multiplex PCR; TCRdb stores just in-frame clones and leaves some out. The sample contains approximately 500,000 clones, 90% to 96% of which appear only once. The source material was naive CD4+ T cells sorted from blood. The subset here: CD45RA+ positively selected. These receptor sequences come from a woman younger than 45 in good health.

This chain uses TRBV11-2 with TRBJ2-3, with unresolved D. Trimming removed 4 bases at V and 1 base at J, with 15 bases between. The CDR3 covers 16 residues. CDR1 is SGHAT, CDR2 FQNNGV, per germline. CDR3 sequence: CASSSLRAPGTDTQYF. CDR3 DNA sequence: TGTGCCAGCAGCTCCCTCCGGGCGCCTGGCACAGATACGCAGTATTTT.

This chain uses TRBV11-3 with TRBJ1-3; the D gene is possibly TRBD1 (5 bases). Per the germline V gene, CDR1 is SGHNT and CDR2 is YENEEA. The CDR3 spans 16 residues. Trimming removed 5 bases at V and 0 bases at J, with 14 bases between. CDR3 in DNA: TGTGCCAGCAGCCCAAGGACGGGACGCTCTGGAAACACCATATATTTT. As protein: CASSPRTGRSGNTIYF.

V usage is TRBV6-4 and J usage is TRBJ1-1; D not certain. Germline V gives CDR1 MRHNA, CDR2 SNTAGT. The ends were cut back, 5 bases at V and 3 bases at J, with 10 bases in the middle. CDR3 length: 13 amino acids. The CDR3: CASSFTRDTEAFF. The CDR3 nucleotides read TGTGCCAGCAGTTTTACAAGGGACACTGAAGCTTTCTTT.

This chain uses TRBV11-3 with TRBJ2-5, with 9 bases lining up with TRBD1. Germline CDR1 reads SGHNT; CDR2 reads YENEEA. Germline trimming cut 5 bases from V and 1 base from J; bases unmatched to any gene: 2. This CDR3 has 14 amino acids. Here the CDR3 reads CASSKDRGQETQYF. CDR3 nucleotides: TGTGCCAGCAGCAAGGACAGGGGCCAAGAGACCCAGTACTTC.

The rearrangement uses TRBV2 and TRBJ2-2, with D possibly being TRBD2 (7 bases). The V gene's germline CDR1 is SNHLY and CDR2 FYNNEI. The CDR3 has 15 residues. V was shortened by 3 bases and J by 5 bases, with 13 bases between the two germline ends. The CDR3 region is CASSDRGAQTGELFF. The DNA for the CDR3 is TGTGCCAGCAGTGATCGGGGGGCGCAAACCGGGGAGCTGTTTTTT.

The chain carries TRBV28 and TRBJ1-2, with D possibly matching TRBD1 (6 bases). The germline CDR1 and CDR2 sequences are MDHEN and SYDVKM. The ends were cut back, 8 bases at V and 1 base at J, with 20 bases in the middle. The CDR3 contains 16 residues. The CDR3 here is CASRKRIQGFNYGYTF. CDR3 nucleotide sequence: TGTGCCAGCCGAAAGAGAATACAGGGTTTTAACTATGGCTACACCTTC.

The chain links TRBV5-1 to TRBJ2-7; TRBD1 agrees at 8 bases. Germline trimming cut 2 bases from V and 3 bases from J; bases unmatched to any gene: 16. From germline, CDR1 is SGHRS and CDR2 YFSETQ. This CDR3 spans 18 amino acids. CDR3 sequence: CASSLPRERDRRYYEQYF. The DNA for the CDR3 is TGCGCCAGCAGCTTACCTCGGGAAAGGGACAGGCGTTACTACGAGCAGTACTTC.

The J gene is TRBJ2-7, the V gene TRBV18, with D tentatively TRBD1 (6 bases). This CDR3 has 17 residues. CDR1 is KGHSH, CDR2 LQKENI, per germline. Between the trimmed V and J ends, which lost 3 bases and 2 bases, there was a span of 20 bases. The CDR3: CASSPRDIQGWAYEQYF. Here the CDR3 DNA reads TGTGCCAGCTCACCTCGGGACATCCAGGGTTGGGCCTACGAGCAGTACTTC. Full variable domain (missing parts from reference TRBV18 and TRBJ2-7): NAGVMQNPRHLVRRRGQEARLRCSPMKGHSHVYWYRQLPEEGLKFMVYLQKENIIDESGMPKERFSAEFPKEGPSILRIQQVVRGDSAAYFCASSPRDIQGWAYEQYFGPGTRLTVT.

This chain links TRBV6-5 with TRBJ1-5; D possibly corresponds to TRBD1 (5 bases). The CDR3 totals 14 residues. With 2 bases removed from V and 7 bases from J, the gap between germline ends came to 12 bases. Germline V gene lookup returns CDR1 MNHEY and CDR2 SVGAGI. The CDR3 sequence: CASSYGAEDQPQHF. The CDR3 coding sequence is TGTGCCAGCAGTTACGGGGCTGAGGACCAGCCCCAGCATTTT.

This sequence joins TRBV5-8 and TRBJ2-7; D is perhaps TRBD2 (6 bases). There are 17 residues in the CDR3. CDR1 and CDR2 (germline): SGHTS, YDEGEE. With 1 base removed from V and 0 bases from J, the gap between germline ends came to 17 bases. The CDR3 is CASSLRSGGMSSYEQYF. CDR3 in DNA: TGTGCCAGCAGCTTGAGATCGGGCGGGATGAGCTCCTACGAGCAGTACTTC.

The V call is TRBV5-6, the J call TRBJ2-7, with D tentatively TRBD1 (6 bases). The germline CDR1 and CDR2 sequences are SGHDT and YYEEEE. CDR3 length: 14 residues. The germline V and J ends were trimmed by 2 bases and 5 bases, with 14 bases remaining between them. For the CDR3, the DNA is TGTGCCAGCAGCTTACAGGGTGTTGGCCACGAGCAGTACTTC. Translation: CASSLQGVGHEQYF.

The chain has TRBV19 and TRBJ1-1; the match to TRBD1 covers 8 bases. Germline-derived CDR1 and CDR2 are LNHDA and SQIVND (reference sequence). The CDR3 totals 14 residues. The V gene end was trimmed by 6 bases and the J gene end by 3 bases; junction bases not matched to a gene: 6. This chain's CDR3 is CASSPGQVHTEAFF. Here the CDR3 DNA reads TGTGCCAGTAGCCCGGGACAGGTCCACACTGAAGCTTTCTTT.

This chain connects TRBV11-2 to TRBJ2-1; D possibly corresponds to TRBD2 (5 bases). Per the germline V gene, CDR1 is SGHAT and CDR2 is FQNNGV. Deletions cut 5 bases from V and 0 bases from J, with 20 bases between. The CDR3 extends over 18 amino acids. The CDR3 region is CASSRGDFSHGSYNEQFF. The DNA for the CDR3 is TGTGCCAGCAGCCGGGGTGACTTCTCCCACGGCTCCTACAATGAGCAGTTCTTC.

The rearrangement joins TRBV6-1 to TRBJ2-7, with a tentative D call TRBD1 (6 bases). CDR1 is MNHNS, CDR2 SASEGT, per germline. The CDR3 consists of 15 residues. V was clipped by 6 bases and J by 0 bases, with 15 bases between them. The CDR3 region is CASSPRQAYSYEQYF. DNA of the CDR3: TGTGCCAGCAGCCCCCGACAGGCCTACTCCTACGAGCAGTACTTC.

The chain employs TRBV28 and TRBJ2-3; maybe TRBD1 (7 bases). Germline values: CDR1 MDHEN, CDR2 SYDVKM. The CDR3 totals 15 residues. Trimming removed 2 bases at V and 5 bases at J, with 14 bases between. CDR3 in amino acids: CASSLVRGRKDTQYF. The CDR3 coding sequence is TGTGCCAGCAGTTTAGTCAGGGGGAGGAAAGATACGCAGTATTTT.

CDR3 in amino acids: CASSPRRRPGGTEAFF. DNA of the CDR3: TGTGCCAGCAGCCCTAGAAGACGGCCAGGCGGCACTGAAGCTTTCTTT. This sequence joins TRBV7-2 and TRBJ1-1; the D is unclear. The V gene lost 5 bases and the J gene lost 4 bases, with 20 bases spanning the gap. The CDR3 runs to 16 residues. Germline CDR1 and CDR2: SGHTA and FQGNSA.

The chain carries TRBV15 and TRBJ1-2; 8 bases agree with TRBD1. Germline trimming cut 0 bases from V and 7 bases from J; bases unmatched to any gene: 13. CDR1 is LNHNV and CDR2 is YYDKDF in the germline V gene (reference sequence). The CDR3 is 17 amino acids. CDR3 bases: TGTGCCACCAGCAGAGATGTTGCAGGGGGCTCGGGGGCTGGCTACACCTTC. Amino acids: CATSRDVAGGSGAGYTF.

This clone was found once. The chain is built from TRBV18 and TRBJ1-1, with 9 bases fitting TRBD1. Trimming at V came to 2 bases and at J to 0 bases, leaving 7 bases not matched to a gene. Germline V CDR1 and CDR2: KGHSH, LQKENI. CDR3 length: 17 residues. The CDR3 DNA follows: TGTGCCAGCTCACCAGTGACAGGGGGTCGCATGAACACTGAAGCTTTCTTT. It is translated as CASSPVTGGRMNTEAFF.

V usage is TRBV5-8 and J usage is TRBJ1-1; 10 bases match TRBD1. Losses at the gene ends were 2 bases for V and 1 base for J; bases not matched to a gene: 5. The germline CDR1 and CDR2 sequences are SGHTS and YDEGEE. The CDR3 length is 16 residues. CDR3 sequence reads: CASSFFRQGANTEAFF. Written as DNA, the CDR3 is TGTGCCAGCAGCTTCTTTCGACAGGGGGCGAACACTGAAGCTTTCTTT.

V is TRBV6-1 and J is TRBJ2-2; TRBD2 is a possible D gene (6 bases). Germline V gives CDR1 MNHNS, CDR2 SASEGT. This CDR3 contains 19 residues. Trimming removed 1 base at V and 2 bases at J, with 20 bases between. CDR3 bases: TGTGCCAGCAGTGAAGGTCCCCTAGCGAGACAAACTAACACCGGGGAGCTGTTTTTT. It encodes CASSEGPLARQTNTGELFF.

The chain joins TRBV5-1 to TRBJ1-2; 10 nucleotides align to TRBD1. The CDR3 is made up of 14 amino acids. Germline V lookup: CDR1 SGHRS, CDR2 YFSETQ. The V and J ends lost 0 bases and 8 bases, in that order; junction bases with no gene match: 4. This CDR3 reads CASSLGDRGAGYTF. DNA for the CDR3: TGCGCCAGCAGCTTGGGGGACAGGGGCGCCGGCTACACCTTC.

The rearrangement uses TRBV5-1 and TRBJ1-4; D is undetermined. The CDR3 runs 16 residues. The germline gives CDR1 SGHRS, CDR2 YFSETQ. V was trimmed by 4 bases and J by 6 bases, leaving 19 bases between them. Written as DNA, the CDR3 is TGCGCCAGCAGCCTACGACCCGGGGTCGTGGATGAAAAACTGTTTTTT. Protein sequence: CASSLRPGVVDEKLFF.

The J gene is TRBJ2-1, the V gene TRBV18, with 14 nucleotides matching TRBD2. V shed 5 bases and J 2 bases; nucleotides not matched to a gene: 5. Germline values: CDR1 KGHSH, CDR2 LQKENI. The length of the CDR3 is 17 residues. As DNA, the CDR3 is TGTGCCAGCTCAACAAAGACTAGCGGGAGGGCCTACAATGAGCAGTTCTTC. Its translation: CASSTKTSGRAYNEQFF. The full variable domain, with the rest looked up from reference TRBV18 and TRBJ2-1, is NAGVMQNPRHLVRRRGQEARLRCSPMKGHSHVYWYRQLPEEGLKFMVYLQKENIIDESGMPKERFSAEFPKEGPSILRIQQVVRGDSAAYFCASSTKTSGRAYNEQFFGPGTRLTVL.

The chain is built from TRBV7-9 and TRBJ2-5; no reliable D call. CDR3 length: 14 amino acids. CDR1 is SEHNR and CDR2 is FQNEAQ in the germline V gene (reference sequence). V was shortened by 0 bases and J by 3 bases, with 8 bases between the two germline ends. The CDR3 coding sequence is TGTGCCAGCAGCTTAGCCAGCGTAAAAGAGACCCAGTACTTC. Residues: CASSLASVKETQYF.

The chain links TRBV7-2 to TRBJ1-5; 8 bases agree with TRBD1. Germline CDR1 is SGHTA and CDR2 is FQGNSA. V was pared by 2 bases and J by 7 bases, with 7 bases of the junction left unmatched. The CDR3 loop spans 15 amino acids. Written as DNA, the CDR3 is TGTGCCAGCAGCTTAAGAGGACAGGGTGGACAGCCCCAGCATTTT. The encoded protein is CASSLRGQGGQPQHF.

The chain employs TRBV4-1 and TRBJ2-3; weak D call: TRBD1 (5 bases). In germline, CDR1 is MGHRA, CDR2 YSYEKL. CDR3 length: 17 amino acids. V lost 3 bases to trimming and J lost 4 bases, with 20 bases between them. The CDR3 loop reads CASSQRPFDSISDTQYF. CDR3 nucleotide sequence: TGCGCCAGCAGCCAGAGGCCCTTCGACAGCATTTCAGATACGCAGTATTTT.